Listed below are T cell receptor beta chains from one sample, sequenced in a study of T cells in Graves' hyperthyroidism and ophthalmopathy. Each CDR3 protein gets one entry after TCRdb re-called the multiplex PCR reads with MiXCR. This sample has a few hundred thousand distinct CDR3 sequences, with more than 20% found just once. Sequenced input: blood. Receptors originate from a man between 50 and 59 years old with Graves' hyperthyroidism. CDR3s include the opening cysteine and the closing phenylalanine or tryptophan. The D gene is left open where the match is weak. Only some rows state a clone size, as once, few, many or a class for expanded clones.

abundance,v_gene,d_gene,j_gene,CDR3nt,CDR3aa
-,TRBV7-2,-,TRBJ1-5,TGTGCCAGCGCGGGTTGGGATAATCAGCCCCAGCATTTT,CASAGWDNQPQHF
few,TRBV30,TRBD1,TRBJ1-2,TGTGCCTGGAGTAGTTCTCCGGGACAGTGCACCTTC,CAWSSSPGQCTF
many,TRBV7-8,-,TRBJ2-5,TGTGCCAGCAGCTTAACGCCTCGGGGTCAGACCCAGTACTTC,CASSLTPRGQTQYF
many,TRBV12-3/TRBV12-4,-,TRBJ2-7,TGTGCCAGCAGCCCACCGGGGAGCTCCTACGAGCAGTACTTC,CASSPPGSSYEQYF
many,TRBV20-1,TRBD2,TRBJ2-7,TGCAGTGCTAGACCCGGACTAGCACAAACCTACGAGCAGTACTTC,CSARPGLAQTYEQYF
many,TRBV18,-,TRBJ1-1,TGTGCCAGCTCACCCCTGGAGAACATGAACACTGAAGCTTTCTTT,CASSPLENMNTEAFF
few,TRBV14,-,TRBJ2-7,TGTGCCAGCAGCCCCAGGGGAACTTCCTACGAGCAGTACTTC,CASSPRGTSYEQYF
few,TRBV29-1,-,TRBJ2-1,TGCAGCGTTCCTAAGGGGGTGTACAATGAGCAGTTCTTC,CSVPKGVYNEQFF
many,TRBV29-1,-,TRBJ1-1,TGCAGCGTTGGTAGCACTGAAGCTTTCTTT,CSVGSTEAFF
-,TRBV11-3,TRBD1,TRBJ2-6,TGTGCCAGCAGCTCCACGGACAGGGGGTTGGTTGGGGCCAACGTCCTGACTTTC,CASSSTDRGLVGANVLTF
many,TRBV2,TRBD2,TRBJ2-3,TGTGCCAGCAGTGACGACTTAGCGGGAGGGGCAGATACGCAGTATTTT,CASSDDLAGGADTQYF
many,TRBV6-1,-,TRBJ1-2,TGTGCCAGCAGTGAATACTCGGATCCTAACTATGGCTACACCTTC,CASSEYSDPNYGYTF
few,TRBV6-1,TRBD2,TRBJ2-1,TGTGCCAGCAGTGAAGGGACTAGCGGGGCCTACAATGAGCAGTTCTTC,CASSEGTSGAYNEQFF
many,TRBV29-1,-,TRBJ1-1,TGCAGCGTTTCTCCGGGACTCTCGGAAGCTTTCTTT,CSVSPGLSEAFF
many,TRBV6-1,-,TRBJ2-3,TGTGCCAGCAGTTATAACCACAACGTCGGAGCAGATACGCAGTATTTT,CASSYNHNVGADTQYF
many,TRBV20-1,-,TRBJ2-1,TGCAGTGCTAGGGTCAGAACAGGGAGCTCCTACAATGAGCAGTTCTTC,CSARVRTGSSYNEQFF
-,TRBV29-1,-,TRBJ2-3,TGCAGCGTTGCGACAACAAACACAGATACGCAGTATTTT,CSVATTNTDTQYF
few,TRBV12-3/TRBV12-4,TRBD1,TRBJ2-2,TGTGCCAGCACCCCCAGGGGGCTGAACACCGGGGAGCTGTTTTTT,CASTPRGLNTGELFF
-,TRBV12-3/TRBV12-4,-,TRBJ1-3,TGTGCCAGCAGAATAGGACACTTCTCTGGAAACACCATATATTTT,CASRIGHFSGNTIYF
many,TRBV2,-,TRBJ2-7,TGTGCCAGCAGTGGGGACTTCTCCTACGAGCAGTACTTC,CASSGDFSYEQYF
-,TRBV28,-,TRBJ1-5,TGTGCCAGCAGTCGCCTCCAGGGGTTGGATCAGCCCCAGCATTTT,CASSRLQGLDQPQHF
many,TRBV28,-,TRBJ2-5,TGTGCCAGCAGTTTTCAGGGACCTAGGGGGGAGACCCAGTACTTC,CASSFQGPRGETQYF
few,TRBV20-1,TRBD2,TRBJ2-3,TGCAGTGCTAGTTCAAACGGACTAGCGGGAGTCACAGATACGCAGTATTTT,CSASSNGLAGVTDTQYF
once,TRBV29-1,-,TRBJ2-7,TGCAGCGTTGGGCCTGGATGGGGCTACGAGCAGTACTTC,CSVGPGWGYEQYF
few,TRBV7-6,-,TRBJ2-5,TGTGCCAGCAGCTTAGCACAGGGAGTAGAGACCCAGTACTTC,CASSLAQGVETQYF
few,TRBV7-9,-,TRBJ2-5,TGTGCCAGCAGCTTAGTACTTGCCCCCCAAGAGACCCAGTACTTC,CASSLVLAPQETQYF
many,TRBV6-2/TRBV6-3,-,TRBJ2-1,TGTGCCAGCGGTCTCCTTCACTCCTACAATGAGCAGTTCTTC,CASGLLHSYNEQFF
many,TRBV27,-,TRBJ2-7,TGTGCCAGCAGTTTAGACGGGGACGAGCAGTACTTC,CASSLDGDEQYF
many,TRBV7-3,TRBD2,TRBJ2-3,TGTGCCAGCAGCCTAACCCCGACTAGCGACACAGATACGCAGTATTTT,CASSLTPTSDTDTQYF
few,TRBV7-9,TRBD2,TRBJ2-1,TGTGCCAGCAGCTCTTCCGGGACTAGCGGGAGTTATGAGCAGTTCTTC,CASSSSGTSGSYEQFF
-,TRBV29-1,-,TRBJ1-2,TGCAGCGTTGATGAGGGCTACACCTTC,CSVDEGYTF
few,TRBV18,-,TRBJ2-1,TGTGCCAGCTCTCAATCTAAGGGAGTCAACAATGAGCAGTTCTTC,CASSQSKGVNNEQFF
-,TRBV5-4,-,TRBJ2-7,TGTGCCAGCAGCTTCTGGAAGAGCGGGCCCCCCTACGAGCAGTACTTC,CASSFWKSGPPYEQYF
many,TRBV12-3/TRBV12-4,-,TRBJ2-7,TGTGCCAGCAGTTTCGCCAGGGCCTACGAGCAGTACTTC,CASSFARAYEQYF
many,TRBV20-1,-,TRBJ2-7,TGCAGTGCCGGTTGGCGATCGAGCTCCTACGAGCAGTACTTC,CSAGWRSSSYEQYF
many,TRBV11-3,TRBD2,TRBJ2-5,TGTGCCAGCAGGATCTCGTTGACTAGCGGGGAGACCCAGTACTTC,CASRISLTSGETQYF
-,TRBV18,TRBD1,TRBJ2-7,TGTGCCAGCTCACCACCGGACAGGGGGTGGAGGGAGCAGTACTTC,CASSPPDRGWREQYF
few,TRBV3-1,-,TRBJ2-4,TGTGCCAGCAGTAGAACGGGTGGGAACATTCAGTACTTC,CASSRTGGNIQYF
many,TRBV20-1,TRBD1,TRBJ1-2,TGCAGTGCCCACCGGCAGGGGGGCTATGGCTACACCTTC,CSAHRQGGYGYTF
many,TRBV11-3,TRBD2,TRBJ2-5,TGTGCCAGCAGCAGCGGGACTAGCGGGGAAGAGACCCAGTACTTC,CASSSGTSGEETQYF
few,TRBV7-3,-,TRBJ1-5,TGTGCCAGCAGCTTACTCCACGGGGGAGGAGAAGGTCAGCCCCAGCATTTT,CASSLLHGGGEGQPQHF
-,TRBV29-1,TRBD1,TRBJ2-7,TGCAGCGTTCGAACCGGGACAGCCGAGGGCGAGCAGTACTTC,CSVRTGTAEGEQYF
once,TRBV2,TRBD2,TRBJ2-1,TGTGCCAGCAGTGGACGGACTAGCGGACACAATGAGCAGTTCTTC,CASSGRTSGHNEQFF
few,TRBV20-1,TRBD1,TRBJ2-5,TGCAGTGCTATCCGGACAGGGGGTGGGGAGACCCAGTACTTC,CSAIRTGGGETQYF
few,TRBV2,TRBD2,TRBJ2-2,TGTGCCACAAGCGGGACTAGCGGCAACACCGGGGAGCTGTTTTTT,CATSGTSGNTGELFF
-,TRBV6-2/TRBV6-3,-,TRBJ1-1,TGTGCCAGCAGGAGGGGTGTCGGGGAAGCTTTCTTT,CASRRGVGEAFF
-,TRBV12-3/TRBV12-4,-,TRBJ2-5,TGTGCCAGCAGATCTCCTAGCGCCAGCCAAGAGACCCAGTACTTC,CASRSPSASQETQYF
few,TRBV7-3,-,TRBJ2-2,TGTGCCAGCAGCTTAATTGGTGGGGGGAACACCGGGAAGCTGTTTTTT,CASSLIGGGNTGKLFF
many,TRBV28,TRBD2,TRBJ2-7,TGTGCCAGCAGTTTATCGGGAGGGCCGGGGGACGAGCAGTACTTC,CASSLSGGPGDEQYF
few,TRBV7-8,-,TRBJ1-1,TGTGCCAGCAGCTTAAGTAGACACTTGAACACTGAAGCTTTCTTT,CASSLSRHLNTEAFF
-,TRBV13,-,TRBJ1-5,TGTGCCAGCAGCAGAGGCGGTTTTCGCAATCAGCCCCAGCATTTT,CASSRGGFRNQPQHF
-,TRBV12-3/TRBV12-4,-,TRBJ2-1,TGTGCCAGCAGACGGTCGGTTAGCTCCTACAATGAGCAGTTCTTC,CASRRSVSSYNEQFF
few,TRBV7-9,TRBD2,TRBJ2-1,TGTGCCAGCAGCTCCGGACTAGCGTTGAGCTCCTACAATGAGCAGTTCTTC,CASSSGLALSSYNEQFF
-,TRBV20-1,-,TRBJ2-5,TGCAGTGCTAAACCTGACGAGACCCAGTACTTC,CSAKPDETQYF
-,TRBV12-3/TRBV12-4,TRBD1,TRBJ2-5,TGTGCCAGCAGTTTAGGGGACAGCTTGTACTTC,CASSLGDSLYF